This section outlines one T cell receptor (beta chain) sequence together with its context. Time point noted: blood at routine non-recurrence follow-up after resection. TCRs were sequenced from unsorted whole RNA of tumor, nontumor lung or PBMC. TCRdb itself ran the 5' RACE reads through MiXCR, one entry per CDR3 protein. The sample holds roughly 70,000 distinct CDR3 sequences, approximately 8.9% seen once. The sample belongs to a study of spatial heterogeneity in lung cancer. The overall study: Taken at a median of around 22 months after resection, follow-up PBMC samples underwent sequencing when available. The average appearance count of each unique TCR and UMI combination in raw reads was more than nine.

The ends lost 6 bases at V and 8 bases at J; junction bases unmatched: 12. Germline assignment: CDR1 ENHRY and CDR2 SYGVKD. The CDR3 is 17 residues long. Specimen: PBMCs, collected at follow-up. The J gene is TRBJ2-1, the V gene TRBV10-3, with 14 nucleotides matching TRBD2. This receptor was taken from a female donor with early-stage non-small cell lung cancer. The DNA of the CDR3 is TGTGCCATCAGCCCGGGACTAGCGGGAGTGGGCGGGCATGAGCAGTTCTTC. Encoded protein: CAISPGLAGVGGHEQFF.